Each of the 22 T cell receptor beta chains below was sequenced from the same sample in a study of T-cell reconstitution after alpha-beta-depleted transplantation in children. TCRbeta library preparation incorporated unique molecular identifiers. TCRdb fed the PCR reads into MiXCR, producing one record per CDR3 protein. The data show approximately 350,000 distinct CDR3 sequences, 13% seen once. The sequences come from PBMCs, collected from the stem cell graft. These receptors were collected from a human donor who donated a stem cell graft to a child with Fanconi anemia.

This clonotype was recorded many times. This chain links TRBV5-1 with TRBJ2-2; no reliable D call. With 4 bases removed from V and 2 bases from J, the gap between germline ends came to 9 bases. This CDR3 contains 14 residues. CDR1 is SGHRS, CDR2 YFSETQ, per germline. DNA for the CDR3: TGCGCCAGCAGCATAGGGCCTAACACCGGGGAGCTGTTTTTT. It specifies CASSIGPNTGELFF.

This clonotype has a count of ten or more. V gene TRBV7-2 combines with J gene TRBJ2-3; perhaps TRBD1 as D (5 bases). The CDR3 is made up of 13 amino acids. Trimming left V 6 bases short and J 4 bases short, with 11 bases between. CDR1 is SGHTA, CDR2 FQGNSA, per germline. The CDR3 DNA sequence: TGTGCCAGCAGTATTACCAGGGCAGATACGCAGTATTTT. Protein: CASSITRADTQYF.

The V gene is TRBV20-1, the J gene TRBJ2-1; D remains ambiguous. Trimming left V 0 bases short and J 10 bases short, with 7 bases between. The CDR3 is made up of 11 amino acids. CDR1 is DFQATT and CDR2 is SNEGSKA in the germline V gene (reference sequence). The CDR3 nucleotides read TGCAGTGCTAGAGATTTGTCCGAGCAGTTCTTC. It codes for CSARDLSEQFF.

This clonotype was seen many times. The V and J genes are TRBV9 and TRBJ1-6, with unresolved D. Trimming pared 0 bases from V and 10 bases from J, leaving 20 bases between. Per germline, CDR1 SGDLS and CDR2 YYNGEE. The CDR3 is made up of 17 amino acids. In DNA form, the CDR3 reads TGTGCCAGCAGCGTAGAATCCCAGGTAGGAGTGGGCTCACCCCTCCACTTT. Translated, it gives CASSVESQVGVGSPLHF.

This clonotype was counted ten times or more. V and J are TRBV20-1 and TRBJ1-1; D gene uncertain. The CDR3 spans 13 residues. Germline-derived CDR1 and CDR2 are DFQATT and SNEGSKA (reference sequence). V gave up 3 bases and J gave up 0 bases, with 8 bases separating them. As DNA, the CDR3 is TGCAGTGCTAGCAGAAATTTGAACACTGAAGCTTTCTTT. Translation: CSASRNLNTEAFF.

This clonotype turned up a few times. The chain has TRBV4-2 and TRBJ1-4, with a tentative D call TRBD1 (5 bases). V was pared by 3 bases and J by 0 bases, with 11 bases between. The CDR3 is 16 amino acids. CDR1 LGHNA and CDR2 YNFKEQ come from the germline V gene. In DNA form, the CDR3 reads TGTGCCAGCAGCCAGGCCGGGACGGCAACTAATGAAAAACTGTTTTTT. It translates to CASSQAGTATNEKLFF.

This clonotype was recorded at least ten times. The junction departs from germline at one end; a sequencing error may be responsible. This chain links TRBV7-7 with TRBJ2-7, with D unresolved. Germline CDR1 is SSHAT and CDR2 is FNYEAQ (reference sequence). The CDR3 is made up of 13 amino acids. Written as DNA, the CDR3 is TGTGCTAGCAGCTTTGGACCGTTCTACGAGCAGTACTTC. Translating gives CASSFGPFYEQYF.

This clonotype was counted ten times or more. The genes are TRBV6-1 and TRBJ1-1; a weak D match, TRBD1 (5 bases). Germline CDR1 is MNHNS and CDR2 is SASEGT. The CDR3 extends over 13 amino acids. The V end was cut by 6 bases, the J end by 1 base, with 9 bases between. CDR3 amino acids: CASSRAGNTEAFF. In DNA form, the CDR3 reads TGTGCCAGCAGCAGGGCCGGGAACACTGAAGCTTTCTTT.

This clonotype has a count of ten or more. CDR3 DNA: TGTGCCAGCAGTGGACAAAATCCGGGCTATCAGCCCCAGCATTTT. Translating it yields CASSGQNPGYQPQHF. This rearrangement joins TRBV2 to TRBJ1-5; no definite D call. Trimming shortened V by 4 bases and J by 5 bases, and 15 bases separated the two germline ends. CDR3 length equals 15 residues. The V gene's germline CDR1 is SNHLY and CDR2 FYNNEI.

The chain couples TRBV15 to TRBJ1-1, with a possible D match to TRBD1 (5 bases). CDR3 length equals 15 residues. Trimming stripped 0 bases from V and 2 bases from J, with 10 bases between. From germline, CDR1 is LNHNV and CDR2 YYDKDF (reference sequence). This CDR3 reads CATSRDLGDNTEAFF. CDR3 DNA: TGTGCCACCAGCAGAGATTTGGGGGACAACACTGAAGCTTTCTTT.

Here the CDR3 reads CASSFFRGFADEQFF. The DNA of the CDR3 is TGTGCCAGCAGCTTCTTTAGGGGTTTCGCCGATGAGCAGTTCTTC. The chain carries TRBV7-9 and TRBJ2-1, with D perhaps TRBD1 (5 bases). Germline lookup yields CDR1 SEHNR and CDR2 FQNEAQ (reference sequence). V was trimmed by 3 bases and J by 8 bases, leaving 17 bases between them. The CDR3 contains 15 residues.

The CDR3 nucleotides read TGTGCCAGCAGCGTAACGGCGACCCAAGAGACCCAGTACTTC. Protein: CASSVTATQETQYF. The rearrangement links TRBV9 to TRBJ2-5, with unresolved D. V was cut by 1 base and J by 1 base, with 8 bases left in between. Germline V lookup: CDR1 SGDLS, CDR2 YYNGEE. This CDR3 has 14 amino acids.

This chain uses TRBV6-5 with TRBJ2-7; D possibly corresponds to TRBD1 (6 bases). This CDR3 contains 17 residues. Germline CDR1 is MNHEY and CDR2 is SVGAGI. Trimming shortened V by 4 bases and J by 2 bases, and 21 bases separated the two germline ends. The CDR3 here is CASSLTISGDTTYEQYF. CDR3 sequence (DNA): TGTGCCAGCAGTTTAACGATCTCCGGGGACACAACCTACGAGCAGTACTTC.

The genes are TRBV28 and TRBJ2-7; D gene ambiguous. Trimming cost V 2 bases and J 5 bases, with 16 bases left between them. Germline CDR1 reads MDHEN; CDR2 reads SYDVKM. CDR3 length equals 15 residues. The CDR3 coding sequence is TGTGCCAGCAGTTTAGGCGCCCTAGGTCGTAACGAGCAGTACGTC. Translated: CASSLGALGRNEQYV.

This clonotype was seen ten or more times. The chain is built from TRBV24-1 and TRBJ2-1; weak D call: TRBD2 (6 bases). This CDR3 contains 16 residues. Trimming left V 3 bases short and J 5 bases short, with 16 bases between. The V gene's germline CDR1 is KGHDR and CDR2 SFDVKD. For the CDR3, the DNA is TGTGCCACCAGTGATCCGGGACTTCAAGGGGACAATGAGCAGTTCTTC. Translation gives CATSDPGLQGDNEQFF.

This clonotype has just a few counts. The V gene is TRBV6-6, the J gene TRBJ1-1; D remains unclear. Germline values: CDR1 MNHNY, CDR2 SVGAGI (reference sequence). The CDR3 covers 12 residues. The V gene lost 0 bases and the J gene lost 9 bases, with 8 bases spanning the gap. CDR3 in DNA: TGTGCCAGCAGTTACTCGAAAGGGAAAGCTTTCTTT. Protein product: CASSYSKGKAFF.

The CDR3 protein is CASSQLGYSYNEQFF. The CDR3 DNA sequence: TGCGCCAGCAGCCAACTAGGGTATTCCTACAATGAGCAGTTCTTC. The chain couples TRBV4-3 to TRBJ2-1, with D hard to call. The CDR3 has 15 amino acids. CDR1 LGHNA and CDR2 YSLEER come from the germline V gene. V dropped 2 bases and J dropped 1 base, with 9 bases sitting between them.

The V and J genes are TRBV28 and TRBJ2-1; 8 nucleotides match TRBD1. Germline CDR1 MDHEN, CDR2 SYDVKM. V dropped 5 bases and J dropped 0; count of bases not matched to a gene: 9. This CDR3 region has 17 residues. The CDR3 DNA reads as TGTGCCAGCAGTGCCCGGACAGGGAGTCCCTCCTACAATGAGCAGTTCTTC. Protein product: CASSARTGSPSYNEQFF.

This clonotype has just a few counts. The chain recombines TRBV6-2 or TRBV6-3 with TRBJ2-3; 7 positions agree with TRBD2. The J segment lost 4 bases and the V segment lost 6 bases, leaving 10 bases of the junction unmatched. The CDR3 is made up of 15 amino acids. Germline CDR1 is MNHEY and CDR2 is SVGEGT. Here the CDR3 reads CASRYRTRIADTQYF. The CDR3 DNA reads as TGTGCCAGCAGATATCGGACTAGGATCGCAGATACGCAGTATTTT.

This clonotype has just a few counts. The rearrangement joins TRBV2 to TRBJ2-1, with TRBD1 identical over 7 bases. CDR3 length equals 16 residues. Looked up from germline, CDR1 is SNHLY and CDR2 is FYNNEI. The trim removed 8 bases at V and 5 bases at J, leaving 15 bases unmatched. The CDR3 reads CASFRTGRRNDNEQFF. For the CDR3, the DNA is TGTGCCAGCTTTCGGACAGGACGGAGAAACGACAATGAGCAGTTCTTC.

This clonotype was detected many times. The CDR3 protein is CASSLETDGEAFF. In nucleotides, the CDR3 is TGTGCCAGCAGCTTGGAAACGGATGGAGAAGCTTTCTTT. This chain joins TRBV5-5 and TRBJ1-1; D is unclear. Germline values: CDR1 SGHKS, CDR2 YYEKEE (reference sequence). This CDR3 has 13 residues. The V end was cut by 0 bases, the J end by 8 bases, with 11 bases between.

CDR3 sequence reads: CAWSVGRSHEAFF. The CDR3 DNA reads TGTGCCTGGAGTGTAGGACGGTCCCATGAAGCTTTCTTT. This chain joins TRBV30 and TRBJ1-1, with D uncertain. V lost 0 bases and J 7 bases, leaving 12 bases between the germline ends. This CDR3 is built from 13 residues. Germline CDR1 and CDR2: GTSNPN and SVGIG (reference sequence).